This TCR beta chain came from a study of blood T cell repertoires in COVID-19 (dated by TCRdb to the early 2020s). For the wider study: The collaborator samples originated in the United States, Italy and Spain and spanned the acute and convalescent phases of COVID-19. The material from the prospective study consisted of cDNA or gDNA derived from T cells, B-cell-depleted T cells, or PBMCs. The dataset comprised deeply sampled blood TCRbeta repertoires from subjects exposed to, actively infected with, or recovered from COVID-19. A freely available public database, intended as a resource for researchers studying the immune response to SARS-CoV-2, is where the repertoires were released. Samples were obtained from the ongoing ImmuneRACE study (first 160 participants) and from about 1,300 subjects provided by 6 global collaborators. A de-identified subject ID, COVID-19 status, age in years and sex were almost always included in the sample metadata. Where available, HLA class I and class II types were obtained from metadata supplied by the sample provider rather than from assay-based typing. Points the paper makes about the study in general: How much clinical and demographic metadata was included differed by source and by participant, and the metadata was provided uncurated.

TCRbeta CDR3 regions were amplified from genomic DNA using the immunoSEQ Assay, a bias-controlled multiplex PCR. For the original study's pipeline: Nucleated cell counts per sample were estimated from amplification of reference gene primers within the assay. Sequence reads were collapsed and filtered to measure the absolute abundance of every unique TCRbeta CDR3 rearrangement. For each sample, productive Simpson clonality was calculated as the square root of Simpson's diversity index over productive rearrangements. The clones in this table, taken by TCRdb from immuneACCESS, are in-frame only. Not every clone is retained; where verified, under half of the shortfall comes from an unresolved V gene, and the cause of the rest is unknown. V and J calls and clone size come straight from that table; D and trimming were deduced from the DNA. This sample has under 350,000 clones in its table, and 80% to 90% of those were observed once. The ten largest clones add up to about 4.2% of the sample.

The collaborating institutions used their own protocols to collect whole blood in K2EDTA tubes. For TCRbeta analysis, collaborators shipped samples in one of three forms: frozen whole blood, isolated PBMCs, or DNA extracted from either of those sample types. The CDR3, cysteine through phenylalanine, is 15 amino acids long. CDR3 DNA is the only sequence kept; it has 45 bases, read in frame from the first base. Trimming leaves V shorter by 3 bases and J shorter by 2 bases, with the junction holding 5 bases beyond the gene matches. CDR1 and CDR2, looked up from the germline V gene, are SGHTA and FQGNSA. This clone has just one count. Its recognized antigen is unknown. No much larger clonotype is one base removed from it; base qualities were not supplied.

The chain is made from TRBV7-2 and TRBJ2-7; TRBD2 aligns with 9 central bases. The sequence derives from a man aged 35-49 years with acute or convalescent COVID-19. The specimen was peripheral blood. The DNA reads TGTGCCAGCAGCTTGGAGGCGGGGGGGCCCTACGAGCAGTACTTC. Translated, this is CASSLEAGGPYEQYF. The entire variable domain, with the stretches around the CDR3 drawn from the reference TRBV7-2 and TRBJ2-7 proteins, is GAGVSQSPSNKVTEKGKDVELRCDPISGHTALYWYRQSLGQGLEFLIYFQGNSAPDKSGLPSDRFSAERTGGSVSTLTIQRTQQEDSAVYLCASSLEAGGPYEQYFGPGTRLTVT.